These 27 T cell receptor beta chains came from one sample sequenced in a study of T cell repertoires in cytomegalovirus infection (dated by TCRdb to the late 2010s). These receptors' antigens are unknown. The sample's treatment or condition label, decoded: in vitro stimulation with specific CMV peptide epitopes to enrich CMV-specific T cells. Sequencing relied on an Illumina HiSeq 1500. Using fastp at Q25 and MiXCR, TCRdb reprocessed the public reads and kept productive beta chains. Rows with one shared CDR3 protein collapse into an entry with the most common genes and DNA. Present in this sample are 200,000 or so distinct CDR3 sequences, about 38% of which were seen just once. The ten largest clones take up approximately 60% of the sample. The sample was CD8+ T cells from cultured PBMCs, taken from culture after CMV antigen stimulation. These receptors were taken from a human donor in good health (CMV status not recorded). Some clones in this sample may be carry-over from other donors' samples.

This clonotype appeared a few times. The chain couples TRBV7-9 to TRBJ2-5; 8 positions agree with TRBD1. V was clipped by 5 bases and J by 7 bases; unmatched bases: 9. Germline V lookup: CDR1 SEHNR, CDR2 FQNEAQ (reference sequence). The CDR3 totals 14 residues. The CDR3 loop reads CASSVTTGEATQYF. The CDR3 DNA follows: TGTGCCAGCAGCGTTACGACAGGGGAAGCGACCCAGTACTTC.

In its sample, this clonotype was seen a few times. J is TRBJ2-3 and V is TRBV7-2, with D unresolved. Deletions cut 5 bases from V and 2 bases from J, with 5 bases between. CDR3 length: 12 amino acids. Germline CDR1 is SGHTA and CDR2 is FQGNSA. The DNA for the CDR3 is TGTGCCAGCAGCCCTACCACAGATACGCAGTATTTT. It is translated as CASSPTTDTQYF.

This clonotype was seen repeatedly, ten times or more. The rearrangement links TRBV7-2 to TRBJ2-1; D is perhaps TRBD2 (5 bases). In germline, CDR1 is SGHTA, CDR2 FQGNSA. The CDR3 is 12 residues long. V was clipped by 5 bases and J by 8 bases, with 10 bases between them. CDR3 DNA: TGTGCCAGCAGCGAACTAGGATATGAGCAGTTCTTC. Amino acids: CASSELGYEQFF. Full variable domain (rest looked up from reference TRBV7-2 and TRBJ2-1): GAGVSQSPSNKVTEKGKDVELRCDPISGHTALYWYRQSLGQGLEFLIYFQGNSAPDKSGLPSDRFSAERTGGSVSTLTIQRTQQEDSAVYLCASSELGYEQFFGPGTRLTVL.

This chain uses TRBV12-3 or TRBV12-4 with TRBJ2-5; TRBD2 aligns across 11 bases. The CDR3 consists of 15 residues. With 4 bases clipped from V and 4 bases from J, the junction kept 5 bases outside the gene matches. The CDR3 loop is CASSSRLAGSETQYF. DNA for the CDR3: TGTGCCAGCAGTTCCAGACTAGCGGGGTCAGAGACCCAGTACTTC.

The genes are TRBV7-3 and TRBJ2-7; D remains ambiguous. The germline V and J ends were trimmed by 2 bases and 0 bases, with 8 bases remaining between them. CDR1 and CDR2 from the germline V gene are SGHTA and FQGTGA. The CDR3 extends over 14 amino acids. CDR3 amino acids: CASSLEKGSYEQYF. As DNA, the CDR3 is TGTGCCAGCAGCTTAGAAAAAGGCTCCTACGAGCAGTACTTC.

The CDR3 DNA sequence: TGTGCCAGCAGCTCATTAGGTGGGACCTACGAGCAGTACTTC. As protein: CASSSLGGTYEQYF. The V and J genes are TRBV7-6 and TRBJ2-7; D ambiguous. The germline V gene encodes CDR1 SGHVS and CDR2 FNYEAQ. The CDR3 runs to 14 residues. Between the trimmed V and J ends, which lost 4 bases and 2 bases, there was a span of 12 bases.

The chain uses TRBV15 and TRBJ1-2; D call uncertain. Per germline, CDR1 LNHNV and CDR2 YYDKDF (reference sequence). V was trimmed by 0 bases and J by 2 bases, leaving 13 bases between them. The CDR3 consists of 16 residues. CDR3: CATSRDLTPGNYGYTF. DNA for the CDR3: TGTGCCACCAGCAGAGATCTCACCCCTGGGAACTATGGCTACACCTTC.

This chain uses TRBV7-9 with TRBJ1-1, with 7 positions matching TRBD1. V shed 4 bases, J shed 7 bases, and the junction held 15 bases outside the gene matches. Germline V gives CDR1 SEHNR, CDR2 FQNEAQ (reference sequence). The CDR3 consists of 16 residues. This CDR3 reads CASSSPTGTLLGEAFF. For the CDR3, the DNA is TGTGCCAGCAGCTCCCCGACAGGGACTCTCTTGGGTGAAGCTTTCTTT.

This clonotype was found a few times. The J gene is TRBJ1-1, the V gene TRBV7-3; D is possibly TRBD1 (6 bases). Trimming pared 6 bases from V and 3 bases from J, leaving 14 bases between. The CDR3 extends over 14 amino acids. CDR1 is SGHTA, CDR2 FQGTGA, per germline. CDR3: CASRLGARDTEAFF. CDR3 nucleotides: TGTGCCAGCAGACTGGGGGCACGGGACACTGAAGCTTTCTTT.

The chain has TRBV2 and TRBJ2-3; 10 bases are a match to TRBD2. Trimming removed 6 bases from V and 4 bases from J; junction bases left unmatched: 7. This CDR3 spans 15 amino acids. Germline CDR1 reads SNHLY; CDR2 reads FYNNEI. For the CDR3, the DNA is TGTGCCAGCAGAATGACTAGCGGGTTGGCAGATACGCAGTATTTT. Residues: CASRMTSGLADTQYF.

J is TRBJ1-1 and V is TRBV19, with D unresolved. V shed 8 bases and J shed 0 bases, with 7 bases lying between them. CDR3 length: 12 amino acids. Germline-derived CDR1 and CDR2 are LNHDA and SQIVND (reference sequence). The CDR3, as DNA: TGTGCCAGTCTCGGTGTGAACACTGAAGCTTTCTTT. Protein sequence: CASLGVNTEAFF.

The rearrangement uses TRBV20-1 and TRBJ2-1; D remains ambiguous. The CDR3 is 15 residues long. Germline CDR1 DFQATT, CDR2 SNEGSKA (reference sequence). Deletions cut 0 bases from V and 1 base from J, with 10 bases between. CDR3 in amino acids: CSARETSLSYNEQFF. The CDR3 DNA is TGCAGTGCTAGAGAGACTTCTCTTTCCTACAATGAGCAGTTCTTC.

The CDR3 DNA sequence: TGTGCCAGCAGTTTACTCAGGGACTCACCCCTCCACTTT. As protein: CASSLLRDSPLHF. The chain couples TRBV12-3 or TRBV12-4 to TRBJ1-6; possible D gene TRBD1, 5 bases. The CDR3 has 13 amino acids. Trimming pared 2 bases from V and 10 bases from J, leaving 9 bases between.

In this sample, this clonotype turned up once. The chain combines TRBV7-9 with TRBJ1-1, with 9 bases identical to TRBD1. Per germline, CDR1 SEHNR and CDR2 FQNEAQ (reference sequence). Unmatched junction bases numbered 6, after V lost 1 base and J lost 3 bases. This CDR3 is built from 16 residues. DNA for the CDR3: TGTGCCAGCAGCTTAGGTCTCCGGACAGGGGACACTGAAGCTTTCTTT. Its protein product is CASSLGLRTGDTEAFF.

This clonotype was seen many times. The gene calls are TRBV12-3 or TRBV12-4 and TRBJ2-2; D ambiguous. The CDR3 contains 14 residues. V was clipped by 4 bases and J by 4 bases, with 10 bases between them. CDR3 sequence (DNA): TGTGCCAGCAGTTCGCTTTGGGGCACCGGGGAGCTGTTTTTT. This encodes CASSSLWGTGELFF.

A few counts support this clonotype. V gene TRBV7-2 combines with J gene TRBJ2-2, with 7 bases that match TRBD2. The germline V gene has CDR1 SGHTA and CDR2 FQGNSA. Losses at the gene ends were 5 bases for V and 8 bases for J; bases not matched to a gene: 5. There are 13 residues in the CDR3. As DNA, the CDR3 is TGTGCCAGCAGCCCGCGCGGGAGTGGGGAGCTGTTTTTT. Translation: CASSPRGSGELFF.

The V and J genes are TRBV6-2 or TRBV6-3 and TRBJ2-1; 13 bases align to TRBD2. Trimming cost V 5 bases and J 8 bases; bases outside gene matches: 3. CDR3 length: 14 amino acids. Germline assignment: CDR1 MNHEY and CDR2 SVGEGT. The CDR3 loop reads CASSTSGGADEQFF. In nucleotides, the CDR3 is TGTGCCAGCAGTACTAGCGGGGGGGCCGATGAGCAGTTCTTC.

J is TRBJ1-4 and V is TRBV30; 8 bases map to TRBD1. The V segment lost 4 bases and the J segment 8 bases; nucleotides outside the gene matches: 6. The CDR3 covers 13 residues. CDR1 and CDR2 from the germline V gene are GTSNPN and SVGIG (reference sequence). The CDR3 DNA reads as TGTGCCTGGACCGGGACAGGCGAAGAAAAACTGTTTTTT. This encodes CAWTGTGEEKLFF.

This clonotype was seen a handful of times. The CDR3 loop reads CASSSPASGGADTQYF. In nucleotides, the CDR3 is TGTGCCAGCAGCTCCCCGGCTAGCGGGGGGGCAGATACGCAGTATTTT. V is TRBV7-9 and J is TRBJ2-3; TRBD2 matches 12 bases. V lost 4 bases and J lost 4; bases outside the gene matches: 6. CDR1 is SEHNR and CDR2 is FQNEAQ in the germline V gene (reference sequence). The CDR3 is 16 amino acids.

V and J are TRBV2 and TRBJ2-2; D possibly corresponds to TRBD2 (6 bases). The CDR3 spans 18 residues. Germline loops: CDR1 SNHLY, CDR2 FYNNEI. Trimming pared 4 bases from V and 3 bases from J, leaving 21 bases between. The CDR3 spells CASSVRPPGGIDTGELFF. CDR3 nucleotides: TGTGCCAGCAGTGTTCGGCCGCCAGGCGGGATTGACACCGGGGAGCTGTTTTTT.

There are a few counts of this clonotype. V usage is TRBV20-1 and J usage is TRBJ2-7; 8 nucleotides align to TRBD2. J lost 3 bases, V lost 0 bases, and 19 bases had no gene match. The CDR3 has 19 residues. Germline loops: CDR1 DFQATT, CDR2 SNEGSKA (reference sequence). CDR3 coding DNA: TGCAGTGCTAGAGATCGCAGGGGCGCAGAGGGACTAGAAGGCTACGAGCAGTACTTC. Translating it yields CSARDRRGAEGLEGYEQYF.

Only a few counts were recorded for this clonotype. The V call is TRBV27, the J call TRBJ2-7; 7 nucleotides align to TRBD1. This CDR3 comprises 13 residues. Trimming at V came to 4 bases and at J to 7 bases, leaving 7 bases not matched to a gene. Germline CDR1 is MNHEY and CDR2 is SMNVEV (reference sequence). The CDR3 protein is CASSSRQGREQYF. The CDR3 bases are TGTGCCAGCAGTTCCCGACAGGGAAGAGAGCAGTACTTC.

CDR3 coding DNA: TGTGCCAGCAGTCCTCCCACGGCGGGAGGGCCGGGGGGTGAGCAGTTCTTC. This sequence encodes CASSPPTAGGPGGEQFF. This sequence joins TRBV28 and TRBJ2-1; 9 bases are shared with TRBD2. This CDR3 region has 17 residues. The V gene's germline CDR1 is MDHEN and CDR2 SYDVKM. Trimming removed 5 bases from V and 9 bases from J; junction bases left unmatched: 17.

This rearrangement joins TRBV19 to TRBJ2-1, with 13 positions matching TRBD2. V trimming: 2 bases; J trimming: 6 bases; junction bases outside the gene matches: 4. CDR1 and CDR2 from the germline V gene are LNHDA and SQIVND (reference sequence). This CDR3 contains 16 residues. CDR3 protein: CASSIRGTSGINEQFF. In nucleotides, the CDR3 is TGTGCCAGTAGTATAAGGGGGACTAGCGGGATCAATGAGCAGTTCTTC.

Details on this clonotype: A junction boundary mismatches the germline segment, possibly from a read error. The rearrangement joins TRBV7-2 to TRBJ2-7, with D possibly TRBD1 on 6 matching bases. CDR1 SGHTA and CDR2 FQGNSA come from the germline V gene. The CDR3 spans 14 residues. The CDR3 protein is CASSFPVQGYEQYF. The CDR3 DNA is TGTGCAAGCAGCTTCCCGGTACAGGGTTACGAGCAGTACTTC.

This rearrangement joins TRBV19 to TRBJ2-1, with no clear D. Between the trimmed V and J ends, which lost 4 bases and 10 bases, there was a span of 8 bases. Per germline, CDR1 LNHDA and CDR2 SQIVND (reference sequence). CDR3 length: 11 residues. CDR3 sequence (DNA): TGTGCCAGTAGTACGTCGACGGAGCAGTTCTTC. This gives the protein CASSTSTEQFF.

J is TRBJ2-7 and V is TRBV7-9; 9 bases agree with TRBD1. CDR1 SEHNR and CDR2 FQNEAQ come from the germline V gene (reference sequence). Trimming cost V 5 bases and J 0 bases; bases outside gene matches: 11. The CDR3 loop spans 17 amino acids. The CDR3 coding sequence is TGTGCCAGCAGCCAGGACAGGGGTACGAGGAGCTCCTACGAGCAGTACTTC. This translates into CASSQDRGTRSSYEQYF.